This paragraph reports one T cell receptor beta chain. Its antigen is unknown. J gave up 3 bases and V 3 bases, and 1 base lay outside the gene matches. Germline values: CDR1 KGHSH, CDR2 LQKENI. There are 13 residues in the CDR3. This specimen belongs to a study of T cell responses to AZD1222 COVID-19 vaccine. Study-wide findings and caveats: Increased Spike-specific TCR breadth and depth were observed after two AZD1222 doses. Only 5 to 7 individuals given AZD1222 were seropositive at baseline.

Using immunoSEQ multiplex PCR, the repertoire was profiled, and TCRdb retains in-frame clones only, with some absent. This sample carries around 150,000 clones, 80% to 95% of them seen once, and the ten largest clones take less than 3.5%. V gene TRBV18 combines with J gene TRBJ1-1; 7 positions agree with TRBD1. The sequence derives from an adult who received the AZD1222 COVID-19 vaccine. The specimen was peripheral blood, collected 28 days after the second AZD1222 dose. CDR3 loop: CASSPGQDTEAFF. Written as DNA, the CDR3 is TGTGCCAGCTCACCCGGACAGGACACTGAAGCTTTCTTT.